This is a list of T cell receptor beta chains from one sample in a study of blood T cell repertoires in COVID-19. The method was immunoSEQ multiplex PCR; TCRdb's version includes in-frame clones alone and lacks a portion of them. The table includes around 120,000 clones, approximately 84% detected once. Input material: peripheral blood. The receptors shown here come from a man between 65 and 85 years old with active or convalescent COVID-19. Each CDR3 is given with its conserved first and last residue.

v_call	j_call	cdr3_aa
TRBV5-4	TRBJ1-4	CASSYTTTDEKLFF
TRBV12-3/TRBV12-4	TRBJ2-7	CASGGEGYEQYF
TRBV24-1	TRBJ1-4	CATSRGEKLFF
TRBV4-2	TRBJ2-3	CASSQAGTGGLQDTQYF
TRBV7-3	TRBJ2-1	CASSYTGTGVQFF
TRBV6-2/TRBV6-3	TRBJ2-4	CASSYPSSGGAGAQYF
TRBV3-1/TRBV3-2	TRBJ1-4	CASGQQGREKLFF
TRBV7-3	TRBJ2-2	CASSLGANTGELFF
TRBV24-1	TRBJ2-7	CATSDPGQGAREQYF
TRBV28	TRBJ2-3	CASTPPSSGRCTDTQYF
TRBV29-1	TRBJ1-2	CSASTGTYGYTF
TRBV5-1	TRBJ2-1	CASSLAGVSEQFF
TRBV19	TRBJ1-5	CASSPATGNNQPQHF
TRBV7-2	TRBJ1-1	CASSSRQGDTEAFF
TRBV5-8	TRBJ1-6	CASSPGTGANSPLHF
TRBV5-4	TRBJ2-3	CASSLDWRSSTDTQYF